The 9 T cell receptor beta chains below come from one sample, sequenced in a study of CD8 T cells in Susac syndrome. RNA totalling roughly 0.45 to 1 ug underwent reverse transcription with random hexamers. TCRdb ran MiXCR on the immunoSEQ multiplex PCR reads and lists one entry per CDR3 protein. The sample shows about 190,000 distinct CDR3 sequences, around 93% of them seen only once. The sample taken for sequencing was CD8+ T cells from PBMCs. The receptors derive from a human donor with Susac syndrome.

The chain links TRBV20-1 to TRBJ2-3, with TRBD2 matching over 8 bases. The V gene's germline CDR1 is DFQATT and CDR2 SNEGSKA (reference sequence). Trimming took 0 bases from V and 0 from J; bases not matched to a gene: 5. The CDR3 covers 16 residues. This CDR3 is CSAREALAVSTDTQYF. The CDR3 coding sequence is TGCAGTGCTAGAGAAGCACTAGCGGTTAGCACAGATACGCAGTATTTT.

The V gene is TRBV20-1, the J gene TRBJ2-7, with TRBD2 matching over 8 bases. Germline CDR1 reads DFQATT; CDR2 reads SNEGSKA (reference sequence). The CDR3 consists of 15 residues. V lost 2 bases to trimming and J lost 3 bases; unmatched junction nucleotides: 9. The CDR3 DNA reads TGCAGTGCTAGAAGCCTGGGAGCGGGGGACTACGAGCAGTACTTC. Encoded protein: CSARSLGAGDYEQYF.

This sequence joins TRBV28 and TRBJ2-7, with D uncertain. Germline lookup yields CDR1 MDHEN and CDR2 SYDVKM. The CDR3 spans 12 residues. Trimming cost V 5 bases and J 12 bases, with 17 bases left between them. This CDR3 is CASSPKGLYTYF. CDR3 in DNA: TGTGCCAGCAGTCCAAAGGGCCTTTATACGTACTTC.

The rearrangement joins TRBV18 to TRBJ2-1; D is unclear. CDR1 is KGHSH and CDR2 is LQKENI in the germline V gene. Trimming stripped 6 bases from V and 0 bases from J, with 9 bases between. The CDR3 spans 14 residues. CDR3 in DNA: TGTGCCAGCTCCAATCCTCGCTCCTACAATGAGCAGTTCTTC. This codes for CASSNPRSYNEQFF. Combining the CDR3 with reference TRBV18 and TRBJ2-1 gives the whole variable domain NAGVMQNPRHLVRRRGQEARLRCSPMKGHSHVYWYRQLPEEGLKFMVYLQKENIIDESGMPKERFSAEFPKEGPSILRIQQVVRGDSAAYFCASSNPRSYNEQFFGPGTRLTVL.

V and J are TRBV3-1 and TRBJ2-1; D is possibly TRBD2 (6 bases). The V end was cut by 3 bases, the J end by 10 bases, with 22 bases between. The CDR3 is 16 amino acids. Germline CDR1 reads LGHDT; CDR2 reads YNNKEL (reference sequence). The CDR3 DNA reads as TGTGCCAGCAGCCATAGCGGTCTGCCTTTGATCTACGAGCAGTTCTTC. It yields the protein CASSHSGLPLIYEQFF.

The rearrangement uses TRBV9 and TRBJ2-7; unclear D gene. Trimming pared 0 bases from V and 0 bases from J, leaving 7 bases between. The germline gives CDR1 SGDLS, CDR2 YYNGEE. This CDR3 has 14 amino acids. The DNA for the CDR3 is TGTGCCAGCAGCGTAGACACCAGCTCCTACGAGCAGTACTTC. It is translated as CASSVDTSSYEQYF.

This clonotype has only one observation. Germline and junction disagree at one end, which may indicate a read error. The rearrangement uses TRBV27 and TRBJ1-2; D perhaps matches TRBD1 (5 bases). Germline CDR1 and CDR2: MNHEY and SMNVEV (reference sequence). This CDR3 has 14 amino acids. CDR3 in DNA: TGTGCCAGCAGTATATCACAGGAGGATTATGGCTACACCTTC. Residues: CASSISQEDYGYTF.

The rearrangement joins TRBV18 to TRBJ2-1, with TRBD1 identical over 7 bases. Germline V gene data show CDR1 as KGHSH and CDR2 as LQKENI. Unmatched junction bases numbered 7, after V lost 3 bases and J lost 8 bases. The CDR3 consists of 14 residues. Written as DNA, the CDR3 is TGTGCCAGCTCACCTGTTACAGGGGTGGATGAGCAGTTCTTC. Translated: CASSPVTGVDEQFF.

This clonotype is a singleton in its sample. The rearrangement links TRBV12-3 or TRBV12-4 to TRBJ1-1; the D is unclear. The V gene lost 5 bases and the J gene lost 11 bases, with 18 bases spanning the gap. This CDR3 comprises 13 residues. The CDR3 is CASSGPKFLWAFF. The CDR3 DNA is TGTGCCAGCAGTGGCCCCAAATTTTTATGGGCTTTCTTT.